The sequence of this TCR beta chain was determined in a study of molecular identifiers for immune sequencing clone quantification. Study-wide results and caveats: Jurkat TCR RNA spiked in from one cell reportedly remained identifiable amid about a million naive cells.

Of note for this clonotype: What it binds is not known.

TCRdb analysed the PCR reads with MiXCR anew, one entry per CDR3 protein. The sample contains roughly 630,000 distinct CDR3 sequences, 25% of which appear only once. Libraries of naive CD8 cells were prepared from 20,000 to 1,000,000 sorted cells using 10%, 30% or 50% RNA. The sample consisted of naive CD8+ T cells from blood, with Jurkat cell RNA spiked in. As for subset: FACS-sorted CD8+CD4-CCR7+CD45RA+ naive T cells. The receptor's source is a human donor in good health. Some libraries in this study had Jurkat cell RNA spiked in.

The CDR3 DNA reads as TGTGCCAGCAGTTACTCGTGGACCCAGTTTCCCTCTGGAAACACCATATATTTT. Its protein product is CASSYSWTQFPSGNTIYF. The rearrangement links TRBV6-6 to TRBJ1-3; D is unclear. The length of the CDR3 is 18 residues. Deletions cut 0 bases from V and 0 bases from J, with 15 bases between. Per the germline V gene, CDR1 is MNHNY and CDR2 is SVGAGI (reference sequence).